The clone carrying this T cell receptor beta chain was recorded at least ten times. The data were obtained in a study of human T cells and chemical hapten exposure. Study overall: Alopecia areata, totalis and universalis patients, mostly female, were included.

The CDR3 extends over 17 amino acids. V was clipped by 3 bases and J by 0 bases, with 14 bases between them. Germline V lookup: CDR1 SEHNR, CDR2 FQNEAQ (reference sequence). Time point specified: pre-sensitization, week 0. The treatment: therapeutic diphenylcyclopropenone sensitization with weekly scalp DPC. TCRdb reprocessed the RACE reads via MiXCR and lists one record per CDR3 protein. Of some 98,000 distinct CDR3 sequences listed, more than 10% are singletons. The J gene is TRBJ2-2, the V gene TRBV7-9; D ambiguous. This specimen was whole blood, taken in connection with sensitization to the hapten diphenylcyclopropenone (DPC). The sequence came from a woman aged 60-70 years with alopecia areata. Some clones in this sample may be carry-over from other donors' samples. This chain's CDR3 is CASSFVIRLPNTGELFF. In nucleotides, the CDR3 is TGTGCCAGCAGCTTTGTTATAAGGTTACCGAACACCGGGGAGCTGTTTTTT.